The rows below give T cell receptor beta chains drawn from one sample of a study of shared clonotypes between healthy human individuals. Method: immunoSEQ multiplex PCR; TCRdb's copy keeps in-frame clones and lacks some. The sample contains approximately 2.3 million clones, approximately 93% of which appear only once. The source material was naive CD4+ T cells from PBMCs. These receptors came from a man younger than 30 in good health. Some clones in this sample may be carry-over from other donors' samples. CDR3s include the opening cysteine and the closing phenylalanine or tryptophan. A D gene is named only where the DNA matches it firmly. Rows may omit the clone size; those that give it use once, few, many or a size class.

TRBJ2-7,NA,TRBV7-2,TRBD2,TGTGCCAGCAGCTCCCGGAGGACTAGCGGGAGTCCCGAGCAGTACTTC,CASSSRRTSGSPEQYF
TRBJ1-2,NA,TRBV28,NA,TGTGCCAGCAGTGGCTATGGCTACACCTTC,CASSGYGYTF
TRBJ1-1,NA,TRBV11-2,TRBD1,TGTGCCAGCAGCTTAGTGAGGGGGCGCGCCGGGACTGAAGCTTTCTTT,CASSLVRGRAGTEAFF
TRBJ1-1,NA,TRBV29-1,NA,TGCAGCGTCGCTACAAGGGGGGGGACTGAAGCTTTCTTT,CSVATRGGTEAFF
TRBJ2-3,NA,TRBV11-2,NA,TGTGCCAGCAGCTTATTCGGAGTCACAGATACGCAGTATTTT,CASSLFGVTDTQYF
TRBJ1-2,NA,TRBV27,TRBD1,TGTGCCAGCAGTAATGAGGGGACAGGCTCCCCAGTAGGTGGCTACACCTTC,CASSNEGTGSPVGGYTF
TRBJ1-1,NA,TRBV6-1,NA,TGTGCCAGCAGTGTTCACAGGAACACTGAAGCTTTCTTT,CASSVHRNTEAFF
TRBJ2-1,NA,TRBV9,NA,TGTGCCAGCAGCGTCGAACTTGACTACAATGAGCAGTTCTTC,CASSVELDYNEQFF
TRBJ2-1,NA,TRBV19,NA,TGTGCCAGTAGTCGAGCGAGCGGACGGACCTACAATGAGCAGTTCTTC,CASSRASGRTYNEQFF
TRBJ1-5,NA,TRBV10-3,NA,TGTGCCATCAGTAATTTCGATCAGCCCCAGCATTTT,CAISNFDQPQHF
TRBJ2-3,NA,TRBV10-3,NA,TGTGCCATCAGCGAAGACGGATCCCACACAGATACGCAGTATTTT,CAISEDGSHTDTQYF
TRBJ2-1,NA,TRBV6-5,NA,TGTGCCAGCAGCAGGGGCGGGAGCCCATTAAATGAGCAGTTCTTC,CASSRGGSPLNEQFF
TRBJ2-2,NA,TRBV11-2,NA,TGTGCCAGCAGCTTAGACGCTGGCGGGTCGAACACCGGGGAGCTGTTTTTT,CASSLDAGGSNTGELFF
TRBJ2-7,NA,TRBV28,NA,TGTGCCAGCAGTTTTCGTTCCGGACAGCGGGCGGGGAAGCAGTACTTC,CASSFRSGQRAGKQYF
TRBJ2-7,NA,TRBV13,TRBD1,TGTGCCAGCAGCTTGACAGGGGGCTCTTCCTACGAGCAGTACTTC,CASSLTGGSSYEQYF
TRBJ1-5,NA,TRBV27,TRBD1,TGTGCCAGCAGTTCACAAAAGGGACAGGGGAATCAGCCCCAGCATTTT,CASSSQKGQGNQPQHF
TRBJ1-1,NA,TRBV18,TRBD1,TGTGCCAGCTCACATAGGACAGGGGGCTTGGACACTGAAGCTTTCTTT,CASSHRTGGLDTEAFF
TRBJ2-7,NA,TRBV15,NA,TGTGCCACCAGCAGAGACCTGGGAACAATATCCGAGCAGTACTTC,CATSRDLGTISEQYF
TRBJ2-1,once,TRBV7-9,NA,TGTGCCAGCGGGGATAGCTCCTACAATGAGCAGTTCTTC,CASGDSSYNEQFF
TRBJ2-5,NA,TRBV20-1,NA,TGCAGTGCGTCCGGGACTGGGGCCCAGTACTTC,CSASGTGAQYF
TRBJ2-3,NA,TRBV7-3,NA,TGTGCCAGCAGCATACAGGGTCCCCGGGCCACAGATACGCAGTATTTT,CASSIQGPRATDTQYF
TRBJ2-2,NA,TRBV6-1,TRBD2,TGTGCCAGCAGTCGGGGGGCCGGGGAGCTGTTTTTT,CASSRGAGELFF
TRBJ1-1,NA,TRBV5-1,TRBD1,TGCGCCAGCAGCCCGCTACAGGGGGGCACTGAAGCTTTCTTT,CASSPLQGGTEAFF
TRBJ2-2,NA,TRBV5-1,TRBD1,TGCGCCAGCTCCTCGACAGGGGCGCGGATCGGGGAGCTGTTTTTT,CASSSTGARIGELFF
TRBJ2-7,NA,TRBV7-2,NA,TGTGCCAGCAGCTTAGCCCCGAACTCCTACGAGCAGTACTTC,CASSLAPNSYEQYF
TRBJ1-5,NA,TRBV28,NA,TGTGCCAGCAGTCGTCCGTACTACCGACAGACCCTCCAGGATGGCAATCAGCCCCAGCATTTT,CASSRPYYRQTLQDGNQPQHF
TRBJ2-1,NA,TRBV5-4,NA,TGTGCCAGCAGCTTGTCGGACAACAGCTTCAATGAGCAGTTCTTC,CASSLSDNSFNEQFF
TRBJ1-2,once,TRBV6-1,NA,TGTGCCAGCAGTACCGATTCGCGACTTTCGGGGTACTACACCTTC,CASSTDSRLSGYYTF